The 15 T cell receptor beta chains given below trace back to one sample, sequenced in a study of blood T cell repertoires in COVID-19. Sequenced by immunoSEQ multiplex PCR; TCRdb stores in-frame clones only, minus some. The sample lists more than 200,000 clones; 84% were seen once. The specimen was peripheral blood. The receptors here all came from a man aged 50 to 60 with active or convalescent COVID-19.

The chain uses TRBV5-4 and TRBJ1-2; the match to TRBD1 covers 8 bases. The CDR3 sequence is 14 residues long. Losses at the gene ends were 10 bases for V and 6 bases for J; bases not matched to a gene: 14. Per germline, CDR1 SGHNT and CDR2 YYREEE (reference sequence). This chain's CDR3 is CAGGGQGVLDGYTF. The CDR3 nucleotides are TGTGCCGGGGGCGGACAGGGAGTACTTGATGGCTACACCTTC. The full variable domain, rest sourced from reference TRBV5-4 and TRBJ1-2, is ETGVTQSPTHLIKTRGQQVTLRCSSQSGHNTVSWYQQALGQGPQFIFQYYREEENGRGNFPPRFSGLQFPNYSSELNVNALELDDSALYLCAGGGQGVLDGYTFGSGTRLTVV.

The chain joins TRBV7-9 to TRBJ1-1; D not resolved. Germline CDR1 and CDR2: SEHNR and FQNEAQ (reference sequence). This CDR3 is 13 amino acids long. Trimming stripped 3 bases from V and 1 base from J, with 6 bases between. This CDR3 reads CASSFTANTEAFF. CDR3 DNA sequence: TGTGCCAGCAGCTTTACAGCGAACACTGAAGCTTTCTTT.

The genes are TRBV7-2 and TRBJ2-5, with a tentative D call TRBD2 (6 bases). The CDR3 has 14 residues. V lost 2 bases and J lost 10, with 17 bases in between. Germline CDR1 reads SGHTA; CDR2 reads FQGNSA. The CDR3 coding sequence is TGTGCCAGCAGCTTATCCGGGACGAAGGAGGGCCAGTACTTC. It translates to CASSLSGTKEGQYF.

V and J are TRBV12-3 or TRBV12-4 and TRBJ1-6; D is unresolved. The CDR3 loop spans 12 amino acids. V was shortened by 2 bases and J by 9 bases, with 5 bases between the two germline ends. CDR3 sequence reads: CASSLRGSPLHF. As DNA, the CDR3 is TGTGCCAGCAGTTTAAGAGGTTCACCCCTCCACTTT.

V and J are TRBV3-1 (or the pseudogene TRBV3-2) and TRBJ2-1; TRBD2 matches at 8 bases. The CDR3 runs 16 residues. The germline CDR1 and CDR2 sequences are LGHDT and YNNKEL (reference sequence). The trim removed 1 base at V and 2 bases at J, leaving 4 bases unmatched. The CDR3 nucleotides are TGTGCCAGCAGCCAAGGGAGCGGGGGCCCCTACAATGAGCAGTTCTTC. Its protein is CASSQGSGGPYNEQFF.

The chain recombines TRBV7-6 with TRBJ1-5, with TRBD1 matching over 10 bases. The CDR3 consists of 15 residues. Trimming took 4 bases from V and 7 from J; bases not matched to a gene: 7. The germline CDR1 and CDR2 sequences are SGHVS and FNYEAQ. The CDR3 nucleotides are TGTGCCAGCAGCTCAGGGACAGGGGCGGAACAGCCCCAGCATTTT. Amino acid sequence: CASSSGTGAEQPQHF.

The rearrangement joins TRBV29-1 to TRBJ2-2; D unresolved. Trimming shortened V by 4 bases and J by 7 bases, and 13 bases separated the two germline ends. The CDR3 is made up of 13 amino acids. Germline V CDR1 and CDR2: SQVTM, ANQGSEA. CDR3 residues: CSVGPRSVGELFF. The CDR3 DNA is TGCAGCGTTGGTCCGAGATCCGTCGGGGAGCTGTTTTTT.

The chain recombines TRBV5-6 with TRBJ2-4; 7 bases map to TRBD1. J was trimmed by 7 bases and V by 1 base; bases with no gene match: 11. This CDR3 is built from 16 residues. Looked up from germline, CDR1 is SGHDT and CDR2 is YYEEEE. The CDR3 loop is CASSLNGGRGLNIQYF. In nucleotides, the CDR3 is TGTGCCAGCAGCTTGAACGGCGGCAGGGGGTTGAACATTCAGTACTTC. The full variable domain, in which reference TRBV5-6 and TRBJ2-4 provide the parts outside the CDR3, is DAGVTQSPTHLIKTRGQQVTLRCSPKSGHDTVSWYQQALGQGPQFIFQYYEEEERQRGNFPDRFSGHQFPNYSSELNVNALLLGDSALYLCASSLNGGRGLNIQYFGAGTRLSVL.

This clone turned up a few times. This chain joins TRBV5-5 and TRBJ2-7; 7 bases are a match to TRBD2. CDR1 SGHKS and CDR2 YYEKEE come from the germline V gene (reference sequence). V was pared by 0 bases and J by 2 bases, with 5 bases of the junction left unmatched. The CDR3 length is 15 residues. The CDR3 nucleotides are TGTGCCAGCAGCTTGGAAGGCGGGGGTGCCTACGAGCAGTACTTC. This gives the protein CASSLEGGGAYEQYF. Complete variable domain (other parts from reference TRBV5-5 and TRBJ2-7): DAGVTQSPTHLIKTRGQQVTLRCSPISGHKSVSWYQQVLGQGPQFIFQYYEKEERGRGNFPDRFSARQFPNYSSELNVNALLLGDSALYLCASSLEGGGAYEQYFGPGTRLTVT.

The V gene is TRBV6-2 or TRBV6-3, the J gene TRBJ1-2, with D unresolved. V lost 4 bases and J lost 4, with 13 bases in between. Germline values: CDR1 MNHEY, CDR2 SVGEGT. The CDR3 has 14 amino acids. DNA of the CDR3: TGTGCCAGCAGTTCCGACCGGGTCGTCTATGGCTACACCTTC. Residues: CASSSDRVVYGYTF.

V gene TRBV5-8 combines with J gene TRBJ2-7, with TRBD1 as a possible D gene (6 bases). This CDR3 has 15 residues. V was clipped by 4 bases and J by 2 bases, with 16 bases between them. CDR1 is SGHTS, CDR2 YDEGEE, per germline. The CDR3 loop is CASSTNRDPPYEQYF. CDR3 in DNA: TGTGCCAGCAGCACCAACAGGGACCCCCCCTACGAGCAGTACTTC. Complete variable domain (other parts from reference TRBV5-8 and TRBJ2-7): EAGVTQSPTHLIKTRGQQATLRCSPISGHTSVYWYQQALGLGLQFLLWYDEGEERNRGNFPPRFSGRQFPNYSSELNVNALELEDSALYLCASSTNRDPPYEQYFGPGTRLTVT.

In DNA form, the CDR3 reads TGCAGCGTCGGGGGCAATCAGCCCCAGCATTTT. It encodes CSVGGNQPQHF. The chain couples TRBV29-1 to TRBJ1-5, with no clear D. Per the germline V gene, CDR1 is SQVTM and CDR2 is ANQGSEA. The CDR3 contains 11 residues. Trimming left V 6 bases short and J 2 bases short, with 5 bases between. The full variable domain, rest sourced from reference TRBV29-1 and TRBJ1-5, is SAVISQKPSRDICQRGTSLTIQCQVDSQVTMMFWYRQQPGQSLTLIATANQGSEATYESGFVIDKFPISRPNLTFSTLTVSNMSPEDSSIYLCSVGGNQPQHFGDGTRLSIL.

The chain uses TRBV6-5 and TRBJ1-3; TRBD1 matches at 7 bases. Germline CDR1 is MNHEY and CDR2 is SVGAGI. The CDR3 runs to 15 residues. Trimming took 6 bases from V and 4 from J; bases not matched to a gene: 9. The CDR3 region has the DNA TGTGCCAGCAGGACGACAGGGCTCTCCGGAAACACCATATATTTT. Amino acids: CASRTTGLSGNTIYF.

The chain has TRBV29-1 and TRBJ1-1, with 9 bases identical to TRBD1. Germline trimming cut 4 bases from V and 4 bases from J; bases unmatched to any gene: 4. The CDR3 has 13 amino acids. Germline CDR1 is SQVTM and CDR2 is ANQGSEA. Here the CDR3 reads CSVVQGASTEAFF. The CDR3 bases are TGCAGCGTTGTACAGGGGGCTAGCACTGAAGCTTTCTTT.

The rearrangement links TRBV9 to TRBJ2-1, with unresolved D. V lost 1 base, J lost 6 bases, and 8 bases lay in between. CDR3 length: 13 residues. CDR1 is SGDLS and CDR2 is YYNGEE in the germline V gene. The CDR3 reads CASSVSGFNEQFF. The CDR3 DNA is TGTGCCAGCAGCGTATCCGGGTTCAATGAGCAGTTCTTC.